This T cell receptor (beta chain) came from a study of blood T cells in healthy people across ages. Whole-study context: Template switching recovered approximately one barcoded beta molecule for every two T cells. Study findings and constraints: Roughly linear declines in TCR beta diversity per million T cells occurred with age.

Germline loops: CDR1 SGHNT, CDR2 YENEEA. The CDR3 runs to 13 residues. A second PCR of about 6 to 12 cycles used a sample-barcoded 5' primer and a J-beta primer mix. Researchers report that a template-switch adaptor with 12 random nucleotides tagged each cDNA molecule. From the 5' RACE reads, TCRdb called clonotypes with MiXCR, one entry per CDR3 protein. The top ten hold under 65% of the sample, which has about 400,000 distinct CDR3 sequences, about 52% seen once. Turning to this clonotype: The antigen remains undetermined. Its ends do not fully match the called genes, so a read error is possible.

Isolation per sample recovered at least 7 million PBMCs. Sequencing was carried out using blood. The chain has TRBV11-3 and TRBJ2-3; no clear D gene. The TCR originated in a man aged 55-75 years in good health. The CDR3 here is CASSVESSSTQYF. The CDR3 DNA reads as TGTGCCAGCAGCGTAGAAAGTAGTTCGACGCAGTATTTT.